Presented here are 17 T cell receptor beta chains from one specimen sequenced in a study of Graves' ophthalmopathy and Graves' hyperthyroidism. The authors amplified TCR beta CDR3 regions, and they did so from RNA transcripts for repertoire sequencing. HTBI primers were employed in first-round RT-PCR, then a second-round multiplex PCR followed. TCRdb reanalysed the multiplex PCR reads using MiXCR and keeps one entry per CDR3 protein. The data hold hundreds of thousands of distinct CDR3 sequences, with 22% observed a single time. Sample: peripheral blood. These TCRs come from a woman aged 18-29 years with stable Graves' hyperthyroidism. Some clones in this sample may be carry-over from other donors' samples.

The V and J genes are TRBV3-1 and TRBJ1-1; D not certain. Germline CDR1 is LGHDT and CDR2 is YNNKEL (reference sequence). This CDR3 comprises 14 residues. Deletions cut 1 base from V and 11 bases from J, with 17 bases between. CDR3 nucleotide sequence: TGTGCCAGCAGCCAAGTCGGCGGCCGGTCCGGGGCTTTCTTT. Amino acid sequence: CASSQVGGRSGAFF. Looking up the rest from reference TRBV3-1 and TRBJ1-1 gives the full variable domain: DTAVSQTPKYLVTQMGNDKSIKCEQNLGHDTMYWYKQDSKKFLKIMFSYNNKELIINETVPNRFSPKSPDKAHLNLHINSLELGDSAVYFCASSQVGGRSGAFFGQGTRLTVV.

The table lists this clonotype with many counts. The V gene is TRBV29-1, the J gene TRBJ1-2; D ambiguous. The germline V gene encodes CDR1 SQVTM and CDR2 ANQGSEA. This CDR3 has 13 residues. V was shortened by 0 bases and J by 2 bases, with 7 bases between the two germline ends. The CDR3 protein is CSVEESRNYGYTF. The CDR3 DNA reads TGCAGCGTTGAAGAATCCAGGAACTATGGCTACACCTTC.

This clonotype has at least ten counts. This chain joins TRBV30 and TRBJ1-5; possibly TRBD1 for D (5 bases). The CDR3 has 14 residues. In germline, CDR1 is GTSNPN, CDR2 SVGIG (reference sequence). Trimming removed 4 bases at V and 4 bases at J, with 14 bases between. CDR3 sequence: CAWKTGLGNQPQHF. CDR3 coding DNA: TGTGCCTGGAAGACGGGGCTCGGGAATCAGCCCCAGCATTTT.

The CDR3 DNA reads as TGCGCCAGCAGCCAAGATTCAGGGAGCGAGCAGTACTTC. It codes for CASSQDSGSEQYF. The J gene is TRBJ2-7, the V gene TRBV4-3; tentatively, D is TRBD1 or TRBD2 (5 bases each). The V end was cut by 0 bases, the J end by 6 bases, with 9 bases between. The CDR3 totals 13 residues. The V gene's germline CDR1 is LGHNA and CDR2 YSLEER.

This clonotype was seen only a few times. The chain links TRBV12-3 or TRBV12-4 to TRBJ2-5; D may be TRBD2 (5 bases). V lost 6 bases and J lost 2, with 13 bases in between. This CDR3 is built from 14 residues. CDR3 residues: CASSADSDQETQYF. The CDR3 DNA sequence: TGTGCCAGCAGCGCAGATAGCGATCAAGAGACCCAGTACTTC.

This clonotype was seen ten or more times. The genes are TRBV15 and TRBJ2-7, with D unclear. Trimming shortened V by 0 bases and J by 0 bases, and 15 bases separated the two germline ends. The length of the CDR3 is 17 residues. From germline, CDR1 is LNHNV and CDR2 YYDKDF (reference sequence). CDR3 DNA: TGTGCCACCAGCAGAGATAATCGGCAGGCGAGCTCCTACGAGCAGTACTTC. Translating gives CATSRDNRQASSYEQYF. Using reference TRBV15 and TRBJ2-7 for the parts outside the CDR3, the full variable domain is DAMVIQNPRYQVTQFGKPVTLSCSQTLNHNVMYWYQQKSSQAPKLLFHYYDKDFNNEADTPDNFQSRRPNTSFCFLDIRSPGLGDTAMYLCATSRDNRQASSYEQYFGPGTRLTVT.

Ten or more counts support this clonotype. The chain combines TRBV20-1 with TRBJ2-7; D uncertain. The CDR3 is made up of 14 amino acids. V lost 0 bases and J 3 bases, leaving 12 bases between the germline ends. Looked up from germline, CDR1 is DFQATT and CDR2 is SNEGSKA (reference sequence). In DNA, the CDR3 is TGCAGTGCTAGAGATCGCGAACCCTACTACGAGCAGTACTTC. This gives the protein CSARDREPYYEQYF.

In its sample, this clonotype was seen many times. DNA for the CDR3: TGCGCCAGCAGCCAAGAGTCGACAGGGCTGCAGCCCCAGCATTTT. Amino acids: CASSQESTGLQPQHF. The rearrangement uses TRBV4-1 and TRBJ1-5; 7 bases map to TRBD1. The CDR3 spans 15 residues. Germline CDR1 and CDR2: MGHRA and YSYEKL. Germline trimming cut 0 bases from V and 7 bases from J; bases unmatched to any gene: 6.

This clonotype appeared a few times. The chain joins TRBV5-5 to TRBJ1-2; a possible D gene is TRBD1 (5 bases). CDR3 length equals 14 residues. V was pared by 4 bases and J by 1 base, with 11 bases between. Germline V gives CDR1 SGHKS, CDR2 YYEKEE (reference sequence). CDR3 in DNA: TGTGCCAGCAGCGTGGACATCCTTAACTATGGCTACACCTTC. This codes for CASSVDILNYGYTF.

V and J are TRBV6-5 and TRBJ2-5; D is ambiguous. The CDR3 is made up of 16 amino acids. Trimming removed 0 bases at V and 2 bases at J, with 13 bases between. Germline V gene lookup returns CDR1 MNHEY and CDR2 SVGAGI. CDR3 in DNA: TGTGCCAGCAGTTACTCTTCGGGCTTCCTTCAAGAGACCCAGTACTTC. Encoded protein: CASSYSSGFLQETQYF.

This clonotype was counted ten times or more. V is TRBV6-2 or TRBV6-3 and J is TRBJ1-1; D remains unclear. The CDR3 length is 13 residues. Per the germline V gene, CDR1 is MNHEY and CDR2 is SVGEGT. V lost 7 bases and J 11 bases, leaving 20 bases between the germline ends. CDR3 nucleotide sequence: TGTGCCAGCACCTCAAGAGCGGGCGTTAACGCTTTCTTT. Its translation is CASTSRAGVNAFF.

This chain connects TRBV6-2 or TRBV6-3 to TRBJ2-7; TRBD2 matches 10 bases. V was clipped by 4 bases and J by 2 bases; unmatched bases: 14. This CDR3 region has 18 residues. Per germline, CDR1 MNHEY and CDR2 SVGEGT. CDR3 in DNA: TGTGCCAGCAGTTCTCTATCTAGCGGGGGCTACGGCACCTACGAGCAGTACTTC. It yields the protein CASSSLSSGGYGTYEQYF.

This clonotype was seen repeatedly, ten times or more. The V gene is TRBV6-1, the J gene TRBJ2-5, with TRBD1 identical over 8 bases. Germline trimming cut 5 bases from V and 4 bases from J; bases unmatched to any gene: 6. This CDR3 is built from 14 residues. Germline V gives CDR1 MNHNS, CDR2 SASEGT. The CDR3 DNA sequence: TGTGCCAGCAGTCCTGCGGACAGGGTAGAGACCCAGTACTTC. It is translated as CASSPADRVETQYF.

CDR3 in amino acids: CASQRTGWNTEAFF. The CDR3, as DNA: TGTGCCAGCCAACGAACAGGGTGGAACACTGAAGCTTTCTTT. The chain is built from TRBV6-1 and TRBJ1-1; a weak D match, TRBD1 (6 bases). From germline, CDR1 is MNHNS and CDR2 SASEGT. Trimming stripped 8 bases from V and 1 base from J, with 14 bases between. CDR3 length equals 14 residues.

The chain is built from TRBV4-1 and TRBJ2-5; 12 bases are shared with TRBD2. Germline CDR1 is MGHRA and CDR2 is YSYEKL. The CDR3 covers 16 residues. V lost 3 bases to trimming and J lost 5 bases; unmatched junction nucleotides: 7. Here the CDR3 reads CASSQTSGRGFETQYF. The CDR3 DNA sequence: TGCGCCAGCAGCCAGACTAGCGGGAGAGGTTTTGAGACCCAGTACTTC.

This clonotype was found many times. The chain has TRBV12-3 or TRBV12-4 and TRBJ1-1; TRBD1 is a possible D gene (6 bases). V dropped 6 bases and J dropped 3 bases, with 20 bases sitting between them. The CDR3 length is 16 residues. CDR3 protein: CASSLAGEKVYTEAFF. The DNA for the CDR3 is TGTGCCAGCAGCCTCGCAGGGGAGAAGGTTTACACTGAAGCTTTCTTT.

This clonotype occurred many times. The chain uses TRBV6-2 or TRBV6-3 and TRBJ2-7; tentatively, D is TRBD1 (6 bases). V lost 7 bases and J 3 bases, leaving 13 bases between the germline ends. There are 13 residues in the CDR3. Germline V gene data show CDR1 as MNHEY and CDR2 as SVGEGT. The CDR3 reads CASKTTGVYEQYF. DNA for the CDR3: TGTGCCAGCAAAACGACAGGAGTCTACGAGCAGTACTTC.